The entry below gives a single T cell receptor beta chain sequence along with its context. What it binds is not known. Overall study results and limits: The larger-cohort validation was restricted to a single TCR beta V-J rearrangement rather than whole repertoires. Tumor Treg TCRs overlapped most with tumor naive CD4+ cells.

There are 13 residues in the CDR3. CDR1 is MNHNS, CDR2 SASEGT, per germline. V lost 9 bases and J 7 bases, leaving 18 bases between the germline ends. Semi-nested PCR with Nested Universal Primer A followed constant-region reverse priming of full-length variable regions. One entry per CDR3 protein, called by TCRdb with MiXCR from the 5' RACE reads. The table lists some 60,000 distinct CDR3 sequences, around 30% of them singletons. Input material: tumor-infiltrating naive CD4+ T cells sorted from the breast tumor. Subset defined: naive CD4+ T cells, CD4+CD45RA+CD25-. The chain joins TRBV6-1 to TRBJ1-2; no clear D gene. This clonotype originated in a female donor with breast cancer. Here the CDR3 reads CASRPGGLGGYTF. The CDR3 DNA is TGTGCCAGTCGGCCAGGAGGTTTGGGTGGCTACACCTTC.